This entry features one TCR beta chain sequence. The antigen remains undetermined. The data were taken from a study of cytomegalovirus exposure and HLA in healthy donors. Study-wide findings and caveats: Despite most TCR sequences being rare, some public TCRs occurred in many donors. Reportedly, fewer N-insertions than the roughly 700-donor mean appeared in an Asian-associated ancestry cluster in a later analysis.

PCR employed 60 Vbeta and 13 Jbeta primers. Clones were sequenced by immunoSEQ multiplex PCR, and TCRdb holds only the in-frame ones, with some missing. Among more than 140,000 clones listed, roughly 73% were seen once. This CDR3 has 14 residues. The ends lost 8 bases at V and 5 bases at J; junction bases unmatched: 9. Germline CDR1 is LNHDA and CDR2 is SQIVND (reference sequence). The TCR was taken from a man aged 35-49 years in good health and CMV-seronegative. The chain carries TRBV19 and TRBJ2-1; TRBD1 aligns across 7 bases. The sequencing sample was made of PBMCs. The CDR3 coding sequence is TGTGCCAGTCATCCCTGGGACAGAGACAATGAGCAGTTCTTC. Translation gives CASHPWDRDNEQFF.